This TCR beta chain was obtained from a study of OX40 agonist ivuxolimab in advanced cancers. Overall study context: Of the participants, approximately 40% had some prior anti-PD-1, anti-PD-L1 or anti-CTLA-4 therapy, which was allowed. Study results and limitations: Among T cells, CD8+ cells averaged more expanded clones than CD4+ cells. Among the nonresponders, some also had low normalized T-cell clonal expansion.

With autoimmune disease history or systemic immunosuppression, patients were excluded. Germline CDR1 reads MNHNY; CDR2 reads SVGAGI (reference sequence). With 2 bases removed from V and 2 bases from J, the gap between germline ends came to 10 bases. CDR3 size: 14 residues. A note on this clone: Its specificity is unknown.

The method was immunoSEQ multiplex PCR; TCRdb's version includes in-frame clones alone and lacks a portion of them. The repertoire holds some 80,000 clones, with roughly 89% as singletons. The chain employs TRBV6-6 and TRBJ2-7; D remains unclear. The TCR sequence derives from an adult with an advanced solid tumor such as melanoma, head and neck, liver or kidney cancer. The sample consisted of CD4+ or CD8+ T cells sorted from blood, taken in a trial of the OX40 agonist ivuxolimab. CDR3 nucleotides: TGTGCCAGCAGTTACAGGACGCTGACCTACGAGCAGTACTTC. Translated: CASSYRTLTYEQYF.